The text below deals with one TCR beta chain. This entry is derived from a study of blood T cell repertoires in COVID-19. Study-wide background: The analysed material was cDNA or gDNA that came from T cells, B-cell-depleted T cells, or PBMCs.

V was pared by 2 bases and J by 1 base, with 12 bases of the junction left unmatched. Germline CDR1 and CDR2: SGHVS and FQNEAQ. The CDR3 covers 18 residues. Some clones are missing from TCRdb's copy, which holds only in-frame ones; the method was immunoSEQ multiplex PCR. The table has roughly 150,000 clones, about 85% seen once. The TCR comes from a woman aged 35 to 49 with acute COVID-19. The chain joins TRBV7-8 to TRBJ1-1; TRBD1 aligns across 8 bases. The sequencing sample was made of PBMCs or T cells enriched from blood (not recorded which). The CDR3 DNA sequence: TGTGCCAGCAGCTTAAGAGGGGGCCAGGGGGCTGGGAACACTGAAGCTTTCTTT. This encodes CASSLRGGQGAGNTEAFF. Full variable domain (missing parts from reference TRBV7-8 and TRBJ1-1): GAGVSQSPRYKVAKRGQDVALRCDPISGHVSLFWYQQALGQGPEFLTYFQNEAQLDKSGLPSDRFFAERPEGSVSTLKIQRTQQEDSAVYLCASSLRGGQGAGNTEAFFGQGTRLTVV.